The source of this TCR beta chain is a study of T-cell reconstitution after alpha-beta-depleted transplantation in children. TCRbeta library construction was performed incorporating unique molecular identifiers. From the PCR reads, TCRdb called clonotypes with MiXCR, one entry per CDR3 protein. The table shows about 870,000 distinct CDR3 sequences, with roughly 15% occurring only once. The germline CDR1 and CDR2 sequences are MGHDK and SYGVNS. The CDR3 loop spans 11 amino acids. The study, taken as a whole, reports: Day-60 TCRbeta diversity that was high in some patients was derived from surviving recipient T cells and thymic progenitors. T-cell counts and diversity were attributed mostly to newly produced T cells one year after transplant. Where alpha-beta T cells came from about two months after transplant was reportedly several hundred expanded graft clones.

About this clonotype: Its antigen remains unknown.

This specimen consisted of PBMCs, mostly from graft donor cells, obtained 360 days after TCRalphabeta/CD19-depleted stem cell transplant. This rearrangement joins TRBV25-1 to TRBJ2-7, with D possibly being TRBD1 or TRBD2 (5 bases each). This sequence was found in a male patient aged 10 to 17 who had a stem cell transplant for acute lymphoblastic leukemia, so the T cells may come from the graft donor. The CDR3 coding sequence is TGTCCGGGGCAGAGCTCCTACGAGCAGTACTTC. Its protein is CPGQSSYEQYF.